The sequence of this TCR beta chain was determined in a study of shared clonotypes between healthy human individuals. Whole-study findings and limits: Clonotypes which were not shared had lower generation probabilities than clonotypes that all four donors shared.

The table came from immunoSEQ multiplex PCR; TCRdb's copy has only in-frame clones and leaves some out. Among around 120,000 clones listed, approximately 65% were seen once. About this clone itself: Its antigen is unknown.

J was trimmed by 8 bases and V by 6 bases; bases with no gene match: 12. CDR3 length equals 15 residues. CDR1 and CDR2 (germline): MDHEN, SYDVKM. What was sequenced was memory CD8+ T cells sorted from blood. Subset in this sample: CD45RO+ cells pooled with CCR7-negative TemRA cells. The chain carries TRBV28 and TRBJ2-1, with TRBD1 identical over 8 bases. This sequence was found in a woman aged 25-40 years in good health. CDR3 in DNA: TGTGCCAGCAGGTCCGACAGGGGAGCAGTCTATGAGCAGTTCTTC. Translated: CASRSDRGAVYEQFF.